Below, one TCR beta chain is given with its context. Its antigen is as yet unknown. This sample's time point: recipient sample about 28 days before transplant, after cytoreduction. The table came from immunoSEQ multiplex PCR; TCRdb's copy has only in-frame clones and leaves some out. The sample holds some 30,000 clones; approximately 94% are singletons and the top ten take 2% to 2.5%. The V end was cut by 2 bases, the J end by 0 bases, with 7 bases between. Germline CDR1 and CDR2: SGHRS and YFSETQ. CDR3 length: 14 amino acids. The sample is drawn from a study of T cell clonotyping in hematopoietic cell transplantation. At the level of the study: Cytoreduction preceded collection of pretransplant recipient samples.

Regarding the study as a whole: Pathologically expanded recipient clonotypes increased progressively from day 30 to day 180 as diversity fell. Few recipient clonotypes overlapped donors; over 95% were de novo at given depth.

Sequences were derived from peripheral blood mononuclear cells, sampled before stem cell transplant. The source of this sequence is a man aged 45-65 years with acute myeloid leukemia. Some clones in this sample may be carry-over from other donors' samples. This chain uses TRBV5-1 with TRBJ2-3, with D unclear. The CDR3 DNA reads TGCGCCAGCAGCTTTGTGCAGAGCACAGATACGCAGTATTTT. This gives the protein CASSFVQSTDTQYF.